Listed below are T cell receptor beta chains from one sample, sequenced in a study of regulatory T cells. The table came from immunoSEQ multiplex PCR; TCRdb's copy has only in-frame clones and leaves some out. The data show some 38,000 clones, around 89% seen once. Sequences were obtained from conventional CD4+ T cells sorted from blood. The receptors stem from a person between 18 and 35 years old with CD3G deficiency. Each CDR3 is given with its conserved first and last residue.

V	J	CDR3
TRBV6-1	TRBJ2-7	CASSEAISGSEQYF
TRBV11-2	TRBJ2-3	CASSLGQGADTQYF
TRBV7-9	TRBJ2-7	CASSTTSGQGVYEQYF
TRBV5-1	TRBJ1-1	CASSRSLGSTEAFF
TRBV5-1	TRBJ2-2	CASAPWVNGELFF
TRBV10-1	TRBJ2-1	CASPGRIHNEQFF
TRBV19	.	CASSSSKLAGGPNEQYF
TRBV6-1	TRBJ2-5	CASRGDQSDIGTQYF
TRBV28	TRBJ2-1	CASSTTTGELYNEQFF
TRBV19	TRBJ1-1	CASSRREYTEAFF
TRBV30	TRBJ1-3	CAWSRGGISGNTIYF
TRBV6-1	TRBJ2-1	CASSPGPHYNEQFF
TRBV28	TRBJ2-7	CASSPRVRYEQYF
TRBV10-3	TRBJ1-3	CAIHHGTGILRGNTIYF
TRBV5-1	TRBJ2-2	CASSLLGTGELFF
TRBV5-1	TRBJ2-2	CASSPGAVNTGELFF
TRBV28	TRBJ2-4	CASSPIRDRANIQYF
TRBV7-3	TRBJ1-5	CASSPLIQGQGGDQPQHF
TRBV10-3	TRBJ2-2	CAISEGRDTGELFF
TRBV18	TRBJ2-7	CASSQRGGNEQYF
TRBV6-1	TRBJ2-1	CASSGWNSGDFLKGEQFF
TRBV6-1	TRBJ2-3	CASSDGGGTDTQYF
TRBV28	TRBJ2-3	CASSPGQAGSDTQYF
TRBV28	TRBJ1-1	CASRGFGSSEAFF
TRBV5-1	TRBJ2-3	CASSLYRGADTQYF
TRBV6-1	TRBJ2-1	CASASIDEQFF
TRBV5-1	TRBJ1-1	CASSLVGEGTEAFF
TRBV7-9	TRBJ2-1	CASSLNSGGQFF
TRBV10-2	TRBJ2-7	CASSRDRGSYEQYF
TRBV6-6	TRBJ2-7	CASSRGGSYEQYF
TRBV19	TRBJ1-2	CASRSSLDGGYTF
TRBV28	TRBJ2-7	CASSLGSGSFYEQYF
TRBV7-9	TRBJ1-1	CASSFGAGMNTEAFF
TRBV28	TRBJ2-3	CASSLGPRTQYF